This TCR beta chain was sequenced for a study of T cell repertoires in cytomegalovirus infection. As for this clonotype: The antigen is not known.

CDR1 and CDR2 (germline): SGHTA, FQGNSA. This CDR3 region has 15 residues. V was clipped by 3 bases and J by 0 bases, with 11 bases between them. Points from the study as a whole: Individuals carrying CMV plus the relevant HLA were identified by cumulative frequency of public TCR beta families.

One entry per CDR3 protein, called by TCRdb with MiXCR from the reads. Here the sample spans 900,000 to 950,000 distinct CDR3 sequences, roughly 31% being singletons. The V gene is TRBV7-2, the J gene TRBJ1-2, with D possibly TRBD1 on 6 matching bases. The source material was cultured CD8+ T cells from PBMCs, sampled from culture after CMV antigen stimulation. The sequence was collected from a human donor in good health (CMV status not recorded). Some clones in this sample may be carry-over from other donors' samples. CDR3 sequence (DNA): TGTGCCAGCAGCTTTGCACAGGGAACTAACTATGGCTACACCTTC. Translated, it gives CASSFAQGTNYGYTF.